What follows describes a single T cell receptor (beta chain). Its matching antigen is unknown. V lost 5 bases and J lost 7, with 20 bases in between. The CDR3 runs 15 residues. Germline assignment: CDR1 MNHEY and CDR2 SVGAGI. Assay used: immunoSEQ multiplex PCR; TCRdb lists only in-frame clones, some missing. In the table there are approximately 60,000 clones, 85% to 90% of which are singletons. The sample comes from a study of T cells in localized non-small cell lung cancer. Study-level points and caveats: Out of the top 100 tumor clones, a median about 57 were seen in adjacent lung. Because only a single region of the tumor was sequenced, heterogeneity remains possible. An association was observed between higher blood T cell density and longer overall survival.

This material consisted of peripheral blood, taken before any cancer treatment. This sequence originates from a woman aged 40 to 75 with stage I lung adenocarcinoma. This chain joins TRBV6-5 and TRBJ1-1, with no clear D. The CDR3 DNA reads TGTGCCAGCAGTCGAGCGCCGACGTCAACAGATGAAGCTTTCTTT. Its translation is CASSRAPTSTDEAFF.